The clone carrying this T cell receptor beta chain has a handful of counts. Its antigen is unknown. 5'RACE, which relied on constant-segment primers, yielded TCR alpha and TCR beta cDNA libraries carrying sample barcodes and UMIs. A single record per CDR3 protein comes from TCRdb applying MiXCR to the 5' RACE reads. The table lists hundreds of thousands of distinct CDR3 sequences, 20% of them singletons, with 12% in the top ten. This entry belongs to a study of T-cell memory formation after mild COVID-19. Notes on the study in general: Later expanders leaned toward CD4+, whereas clones contracting from day 15 to 85 were balanced CD4/CD8.

Trimming took 5 bases from V and 6 from J; bases not matched to a gene: 9. This CDR3 region has 14 residues. Germline values: CDR1 SGHTA, CDR2 FQGNSA. Sequencing input: PBMCs or a T cell subset sorted from them (not recorded which). The origin of this receptor is an adult woman who had mild COVID-19 (a few samples of this study predate the infection). Cell type and time point are not known. The rearrangement uses TRBV7-2 and TRBJ2-7; 8 bases line up with TRBD2. The CDR3 sequence is CASSMGLGAVEQYF. The CDR3 DNA reads as TGTGCCAGCAGCATGGGACTAGGGGCGGTCGAGCAGTACTTC.